This T cell receptor beta chain was obtained from a study of blood T cell repertoires in COVID-19 (TCRdb year 2020). Context from the whole study: Samples covering the acute and convalescent phases of COVID-19 were provided by collaborators in the United States, Italy and Spain. The repertoires were released in a freely available public database meant as a resource for research on the immune response to SARS-CoV-2. The dataset comprised deeply sampled blood TCRbeta repertoires from subjects exposed to, actively infected with, or recovered from COVID-19. The material from the prospective study consisted of cDNA or gDNA derived from T cells, B-cell-depleted T cells, or PBMCs. Where available, HLA class I and class II types were obtained from metadata supplied by the sample provider rather than from assay-based typing. Samples were obtained from the ongoing ImmuneRACE study (first 160 participants) and from over 1,000 subjects provided by 6 global collaborators. The sample metadata nearly always contained a de-identified subject ID, COVID-19 status, age in years and sex.

Results the study describes overall, beyond this receptor: Clinical and demographic metadata were provided uncurated, with the amount varying by source and participant.

Of note for this clone: It has no known antigen specificity. Base qualities are not provided; no much larger clone lies one nucleotide away.

At one collaborating source in Seattle, patients were enrolled during active infection and were followed longitudinally through the course of disease. The collaborating institutions used their own protocols to collect whole blood in K2EDTA tubes. Collaborator samples were shipped for TCRbeta analysis as frozen whole blood, isolated PBMCs, or DNA extracted from either sample type. TCRbeta CDR3 regions were amplified from genomic DNA using the immunoSEQ Assay, a bias-controlled multiplex PCR. For the original study's pipeline: The number of nucleated cells in each sample was estimated by amplification of reference gene primers within the assay. To quantify the absolute abundance of each unique TCRbeta CDR3 rearrangement, sequence reads were collapsed and filtered. For each sample, productive Simpson clonality was calculated by taking the square root of Simpson's diversity index across productive rearrangements. This immuneACCESS table, as held by TCRdb, lists in-frame sequences with V and J called but not all clones. Of the missing ones, under half trace to an unresolved V gene in checked studies; the others have no known cause. For V, J and clone size, that table is used; D and trimming come from the DNA. Recorded for this sample are 400,000 or so clones; 80% to 90% of them occurred a single time. Clones ranked in the top ten supply less than 0.95% of the sample.

The sequenced sample was peripheral blood. The sequence derives from a man aged 18 to 30 with COVID-19, enrolled during active disease.

The CDR3 protein: CASSPGQGRVIPGNTIYF. The DNA reads as follows: TGTGCCAGTAGTCCGGGACAGGGGCGAGTTATTCCCGGAAACACCATATATTTT. The rearrangement joined TRBV19 to TRBJ1-3; TRBD1 lines up with 10 middle nucleotides. The germline V gene (reference sequence) provides CDR1 LNHDA and CDR2 SQIVND. Inclusive of the bounding cysteine and phenylalanine, the CDR3 is 18 residues long. Just the 54-base CDR3 DNA is kept, in frame starting at base 1. Here V drops 5 bases and J drops 4 bases, and the junction holds 14 bases not matched to any gene.